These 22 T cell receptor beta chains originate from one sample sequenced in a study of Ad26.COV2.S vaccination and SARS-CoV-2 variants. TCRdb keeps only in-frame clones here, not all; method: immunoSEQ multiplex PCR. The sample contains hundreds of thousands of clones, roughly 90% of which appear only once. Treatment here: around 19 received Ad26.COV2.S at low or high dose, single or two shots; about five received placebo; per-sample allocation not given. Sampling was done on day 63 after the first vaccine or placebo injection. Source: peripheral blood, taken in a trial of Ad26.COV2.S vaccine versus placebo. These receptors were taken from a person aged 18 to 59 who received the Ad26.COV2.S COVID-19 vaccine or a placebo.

The CDR3 protein is CASSPGRPYNEQFF. The CDR3 region has the DNA TGTGCCAGCAGTCCAGGCCGTCCCTACAATGAGCAGTTCTTC. This chain links TRBV6-5 with TRBJ2-1; D uncertain. Looked up from germline, CDR1 is MNHEY and CDR2 is SVGAGI. Trimming shortened V by 5 bases and J by 2 bases, and 10 bases separated the two germline ends. The CDR3 spans 14 residues.

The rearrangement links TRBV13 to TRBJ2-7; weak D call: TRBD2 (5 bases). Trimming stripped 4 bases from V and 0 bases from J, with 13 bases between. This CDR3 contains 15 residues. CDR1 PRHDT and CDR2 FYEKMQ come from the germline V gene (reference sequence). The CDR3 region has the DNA TGTGCCAGCAGCTCACGGACTGATTTCTCCTACGAGCAGTACTTC. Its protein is CASSSRTDFSYEQYF.

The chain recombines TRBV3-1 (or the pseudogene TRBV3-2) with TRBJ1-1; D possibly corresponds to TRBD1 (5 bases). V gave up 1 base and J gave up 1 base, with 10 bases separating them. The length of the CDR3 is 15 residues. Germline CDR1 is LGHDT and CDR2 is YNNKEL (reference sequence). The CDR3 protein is CASSQAYTGNTEAFF. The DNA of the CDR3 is TGTGCCAGCAGCCAAGCCTATACAGGGAACACTGAAGCTTTCTTT.

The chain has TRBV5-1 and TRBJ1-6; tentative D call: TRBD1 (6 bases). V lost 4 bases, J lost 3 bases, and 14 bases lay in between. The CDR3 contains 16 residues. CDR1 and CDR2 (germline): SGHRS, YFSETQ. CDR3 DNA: TGCGCCAGCAGCCAAAGACAGGCATTCTATAATTCACCCCTCCACTTT. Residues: CASSQRQAFYNSPLHF.

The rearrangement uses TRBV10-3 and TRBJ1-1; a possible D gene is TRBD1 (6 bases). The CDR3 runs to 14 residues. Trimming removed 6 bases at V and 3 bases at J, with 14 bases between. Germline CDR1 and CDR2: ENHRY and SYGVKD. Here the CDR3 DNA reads TGTGCCATCAGGAATACAGGGAGGGACACTGAAGCTTTCTTT. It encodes CAIRNTGRDTEAFF.

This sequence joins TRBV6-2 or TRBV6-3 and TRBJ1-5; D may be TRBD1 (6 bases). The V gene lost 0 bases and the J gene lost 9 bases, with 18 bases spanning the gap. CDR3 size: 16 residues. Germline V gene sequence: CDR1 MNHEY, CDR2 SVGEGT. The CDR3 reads CASSYSIKSRTAPQHF. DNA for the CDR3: TGTGCCAGCAGTTACTCGATAAAGTCAAGGACAGCGCCCCAGCATTTT.

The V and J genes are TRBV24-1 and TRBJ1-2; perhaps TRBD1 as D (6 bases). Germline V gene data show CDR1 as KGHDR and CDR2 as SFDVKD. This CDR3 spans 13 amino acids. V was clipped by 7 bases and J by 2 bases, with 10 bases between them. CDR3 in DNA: TGTGCCACCAGAATGACAGGCAACTATGGCTACACCTTC. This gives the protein CATRMTGNYGYTF.

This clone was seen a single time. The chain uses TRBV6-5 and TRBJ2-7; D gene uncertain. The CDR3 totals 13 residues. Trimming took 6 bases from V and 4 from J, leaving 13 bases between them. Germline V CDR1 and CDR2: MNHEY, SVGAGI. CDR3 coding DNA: TGTGCCAGCAGAGACACCCTAGGGTACGAGCAGTACTTC. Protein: CASRDTLGYEQYF.

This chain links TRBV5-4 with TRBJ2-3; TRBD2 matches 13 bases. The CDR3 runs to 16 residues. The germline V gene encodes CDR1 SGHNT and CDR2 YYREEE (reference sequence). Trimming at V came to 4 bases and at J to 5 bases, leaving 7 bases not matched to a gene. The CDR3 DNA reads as TGTGCCAGCAGCCGAGGACTAGCGGGAGTGGAAGATACGCAGTATTTT. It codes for CASSRGLAGVEDTQYF. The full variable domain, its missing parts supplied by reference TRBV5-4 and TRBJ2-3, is ETGVTQSPTHLIKTRGQQVTLRCSSQSGHNTVSWYQQALGQGPQFIFQYYREEENGRGNFPPRFSGLQFPNYSSELNVNALELDDSALYLCASSRGLAGVEDTQYFGPGTRLTVL.

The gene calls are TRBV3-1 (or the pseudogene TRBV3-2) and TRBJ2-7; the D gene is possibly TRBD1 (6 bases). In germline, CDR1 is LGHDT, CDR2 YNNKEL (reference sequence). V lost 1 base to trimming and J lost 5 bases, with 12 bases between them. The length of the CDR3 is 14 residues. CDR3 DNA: TGTGCCAGCAGCCAAGTCCAGGGGCTCAACGAGCAGTACTTC. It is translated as CASSQVQGLNEQYF.

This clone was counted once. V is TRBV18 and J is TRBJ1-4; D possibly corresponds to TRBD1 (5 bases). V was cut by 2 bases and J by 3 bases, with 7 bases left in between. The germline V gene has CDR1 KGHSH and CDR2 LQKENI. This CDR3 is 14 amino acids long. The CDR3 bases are TGTGCCAGCTCACCAACAGGCCCTAATGAAAAACTGTTTTTT. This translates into CASSPTGPNEKLFF.

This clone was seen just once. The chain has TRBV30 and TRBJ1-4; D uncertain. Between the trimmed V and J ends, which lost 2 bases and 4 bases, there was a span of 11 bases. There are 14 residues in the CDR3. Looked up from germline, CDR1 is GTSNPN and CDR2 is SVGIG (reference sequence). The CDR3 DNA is TGTGCCTGGAGTCCTGGAGTGCTTAATGAAAAACTGTTTTTT. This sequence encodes CAWSPGVLNEKLFF.

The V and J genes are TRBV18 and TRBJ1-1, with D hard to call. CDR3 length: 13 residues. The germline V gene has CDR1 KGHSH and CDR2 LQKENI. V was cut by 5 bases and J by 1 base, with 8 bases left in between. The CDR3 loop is CASSEGGNTEAFF. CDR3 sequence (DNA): TGTGCCAGCTCAGAGGGAGGGAACACTGAAGCTTTCTTT.

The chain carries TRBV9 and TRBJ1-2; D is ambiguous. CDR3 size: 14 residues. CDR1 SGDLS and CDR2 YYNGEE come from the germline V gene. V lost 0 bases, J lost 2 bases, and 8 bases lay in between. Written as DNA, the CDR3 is TGTGCCAGCAGCGTAGCCGCACCCAACTATGGCTACACCTTC. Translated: CASSVAAPNYGYTF.

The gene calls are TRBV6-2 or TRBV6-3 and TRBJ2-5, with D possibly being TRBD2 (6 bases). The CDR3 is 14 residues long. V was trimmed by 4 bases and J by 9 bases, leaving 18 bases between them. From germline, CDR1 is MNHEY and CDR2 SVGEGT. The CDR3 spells CASSLGTLRAAQYF. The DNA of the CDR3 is TGTGCCAGCAGTTTGGGGACTCTCCGAGCGGCCCAGTACTTC.

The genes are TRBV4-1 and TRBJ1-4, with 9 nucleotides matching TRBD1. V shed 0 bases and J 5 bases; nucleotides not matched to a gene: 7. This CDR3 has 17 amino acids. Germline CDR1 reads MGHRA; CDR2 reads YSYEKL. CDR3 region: CASSQDPGQGRNEKLFF. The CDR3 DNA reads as TGCGCCAGCAGCCAAGACCCCGGACAGGGGCGGAATGAAAAACTGTTTTTT.

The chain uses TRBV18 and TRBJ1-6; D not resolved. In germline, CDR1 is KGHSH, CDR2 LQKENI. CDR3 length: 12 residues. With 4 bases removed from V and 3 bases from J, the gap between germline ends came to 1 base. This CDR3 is CASSHYNSPLHF. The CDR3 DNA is TGTGCCAGCTCACACTATAATTCACCCCTCCACTTT.

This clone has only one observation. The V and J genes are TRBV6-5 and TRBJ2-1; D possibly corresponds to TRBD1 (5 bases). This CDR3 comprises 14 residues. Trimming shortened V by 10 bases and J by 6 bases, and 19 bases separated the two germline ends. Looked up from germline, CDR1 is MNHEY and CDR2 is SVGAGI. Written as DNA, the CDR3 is TGTGCCACCCACTATCCCCAGGGATCCAATGAGCAGTTCTTC. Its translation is CATHYPQGSNEQFF.

In DNA, the CDR3 is TGTGCCAGCAGCCAAGATATCCGCCCATTAAGGTCTGGAAACACCATATATTTT. As protein: CASSQDIRPLRSGNTIYF. This rearrangement joins TRBV14 to TRBJ1-3; no clear D gene. The CDR3 loop spans 18 amino acids. The germline CDR1 and CDR2 sequences are SGHDN and FVKESK. V lost 0 bases and J 1 base, leaving 16 bases between the germline ends. Filled out from reference TRBV14 and TRBJ1-3, the complete variable domain reads EAGVTQFPSHSVIEKGQTVTLRCDPISGHDNLYWYRRVMGKEIKFLLHFVKESKQDESGMPNNRFLAERTGGTYSTLKVQPAELEDSGVYFCASSQDIRPLRSGNTIYFGEGSWLTVV.

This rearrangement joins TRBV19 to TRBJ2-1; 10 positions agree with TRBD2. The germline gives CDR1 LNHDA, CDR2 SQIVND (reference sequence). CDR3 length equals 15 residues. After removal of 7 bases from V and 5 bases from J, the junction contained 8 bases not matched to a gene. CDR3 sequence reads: CASMSGRAPNNEQFF. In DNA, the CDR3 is TGTGCCAGTATGAGCGGGAGGGCCCCAAACAATGAGCAGTTCTTC.

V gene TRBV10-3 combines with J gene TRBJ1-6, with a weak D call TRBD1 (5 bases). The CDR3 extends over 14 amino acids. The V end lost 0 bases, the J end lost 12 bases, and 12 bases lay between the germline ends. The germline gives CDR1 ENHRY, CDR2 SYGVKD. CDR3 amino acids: CAISESDKLRPLHF. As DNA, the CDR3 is TGTGCCATCAGTGAGTCGGACAAACTTCGACCCCTCCACTTT.

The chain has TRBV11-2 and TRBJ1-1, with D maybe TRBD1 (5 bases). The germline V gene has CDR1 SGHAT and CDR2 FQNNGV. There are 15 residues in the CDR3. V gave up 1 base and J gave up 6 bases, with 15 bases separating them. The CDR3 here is CASSLGDLGVAEAFF. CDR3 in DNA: TGTGCCAGCAGCTTAGGGGATCTAGGGGTCGCTGAAGCTTTCTTT. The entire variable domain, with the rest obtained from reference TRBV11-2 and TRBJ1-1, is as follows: EAGVAQSPRYKIIEKRQSVAFWCNPISGHATLYWYQQILGQGPKLLIQFQNNGVVDDSQLPKDRFSAERLKGVDSTLKIQPAKLEDSAVYLCASSLGDLGVAEAFFGQGTRLTVV.